A selection of T cell receptor beta chains follows, all from one sample in a study of blood T cell repertoires in COVID-19. TCRdb's copy holds only in-frame clones and misses some; the assay was immunoSEQ multiplex PCR. The repertoire holds tens of thousands of clones, around 82% seen once, with approximately 1.3% in the top ten. Sequenced input: peripheral blood. These TCRs come from an elderly woman with acute or convalescent COVID-19. Both conserved end residues are part of each CDR3. The D gene is left open where the match is weak.

j_call,d_call,v_call,cdr3_length,cdr3_nt,cdr3_aa
TRBJ2-5,-,TRBV11-2,15,TGTGCCAGCAGCCCCTTTCTAGGCGCCGGGGAGACCCAGTACTTC,CASSPFLGAGETQYF
TRBJ1-1,-,TRBV7-9,13,TGTGCCAGCAGCTTAACTGTCCCATTAGAAGCTTTCTTT,CASSLTVPLEAFF
TRBJ1-1,-,TRBV7-8,15,TGTGCCAGCAGCTTAGACCACAGGGTATACACTGAAGCTTTCTTT,CASSLDHRVYTEAFF
TRBJ2-5,-,TRBV27,13,TGTGCCAGCAGTTTATCCCCTCTAGAGACCCAGTACTTC,CASSLSPLETQYF
TRBJ2-3,TRBD2,TRBV3-1/TRBV3-2,15,TGTGCCAGCAGCCAAACTAGCGGCATTACAGATACGCAGTATTTT,CASSQTSGITDTQYF
TRBJ2-5,-,TRBV1,17,TGCACCAGCAGCTCCGGGACTAGCGGCCCTAAGGGAGGGACCCAGTACTTC,CTSSSGTSGPKGGTQYF
TRBJ1-3,-,TRBV2,16,TGTGCCAGCAAATTGGAGGGTGAGGTCTCTGGAAACACCATATATTTT,CASKLEGEVSGNTIYF
TRBJ1-1,-,TRBV18,14,TGTGCCAGCTCACCAGGGCAGGTGGCCACTGAAGCTTTCTTT,CASSPGQVATEAFF
TRBJ2-7,-,TRBV6-6,13,TGTGCCAGCAGTTACCCACACTCCTACGAGCAGTACTTC,CASSYPHSYEQYF
TRBJ2-2,TRBD1,TRBV7-2,14,TGTGCCAGTTCGGACAGGGTTGTGACCGGGGAGCTGTTTTTT,CASSDRVVTGELFF
TRBJ1-1,-,TRBV2,13,TGTGCCAGCACCCCCCAGATGAACACTGAAGCTTTCTTT,CASTPQMNTEAFF
TRBJ2-3,-,TRBV15,13,TGTGCCACCAGAGCGGGTCTAACAGATACGCAGTATTTT,CATRAGLTDTQYF
TRBJ2-5,TRBD2,TRBV15,19,TGTGCCACCAGCAGAGAGCTAAGGGCTAGCGGGAGGTCAGTGGAGACCCAGTACTTC,CATSRELRASGRSVETQYF
TRBJ1-4,TRBD1,TRBV12-5,18,TGTGCTAGTGGTTTGGTAGCGGAAAGGGGGCTGACTAATGAAAAACTGTTTTTT,CASGLVAERGLTNEKLFF